These 14 T cell receptor beta chains originate from one sample sequenced in a study of blood T cells in healthy people across ages. Primed by a sample-barcoded 5' primer and a J-beta primer mix, a second PCR proceeded for 7 to 11 cycles. In TCRdb, the 5' RACE reads were re-called with MiXCR into one record per CDR3 protein. The sample lists about 1.1 million distinct CDR3 sequences, roughly two fifths occurring once. The material sequenced was blood. The origin of the receptors is a man aged 18 to 29 in good health.

With respect to this clonotype: This may come from a read error, since a much larger clone is one base off. The rearrangement uses TRBV29-1 and TRBJ2-1; D call uncertain. The V gene's germline CDR1 is SQVTM and CDR2 ANQGSEA. Deletions cut 2 bases from V and 10 bases from J, with 15 bases between. This CDR3 has 13 residues. Here the CDR3 reads CSVESGSPYEQFF. The CDR3 coding sequence is TGCAGCGTTGAATCGGGTTCGCCGTACGAGCAGTTCTTC.

V is TRBV12-3 or TRBV12-4 and J is TRBJ1-1; D unclear. V was clipped by 3 bases and J by 6 bases, with 14 bases between them. This CDR3 region has 14 residues. The CDR3 loop reads CASSFVDRRSEAFF. Written as DNA, the CDR3 is TGTGCCAGCAGTTTCGTCGACCGAAGATCTGAAGCTTTCTTT.

V is TRBV7-9 and J is TRBJ1-4; D uncertain. The germline gives CDR1 SEHNR, CDR2 FQNEAQ (reference sequence). Deletions cut 3 bases from V and 3 bases from J, with 14 bases between. The CDR3 spans 16 residues. The CDR3 DNA is TGTGCCAGCAGCTTCCGAGACGGGGATCCTAATGAAAAACTGTTTTTT. Its translation: CASSFRDGDPNEKLFF.

The chain has TRBV20-1 and TRBJ1-1; D is perhaps TRBD1 (5 bases). CDR3 length: 15 residues. Germline V gives CDR1 DFQATT, CDR2 SNEGSKA (reference sequence). V was clipped by 1 base and J by 0 bases, with 12 bases between them. The CDR3 region has the DNA TGCAGTGCTAGAGCCCAGGGACTCTTGAACACTGAAGCTTTCTTT. Protein: CSARAQGLLNTEAFF.

The rearrangement links TRBV5-1 to TRBJ2-7, with D perhaps matching TRBD2 (6 bases). This CDR3 has 13 residues. V was cut by 1 base and J by 7 bases, with 12 bases left in between. From germline, CDR1 is SGHRS and CDR2 YFSETQ. The CDR3 DNA reads TGCGCCAGCAGCTTGACTCCGGGACTTGAGCAGTACTTC. It codes for CASSLTPGLEQYF.

The chain uses TRBV20-1 and TRBJ2-2; maybe TRBD1 (6 bases). Trimming took off 4 bases at V and 0 bases at J, with 9 bases between the two ends. Germline CDR1 reads DFQATT; CDR2 reads SNEGSKA (reference sequence). This CDR3 is 14 amino acids long. As DNA, the CDR3 is TGCAGTGCTATGAGGGACACGAACACCGGGGAGCTGTTTTTT. Encoded protein: CSAMRDTNTGELFF.

This clonotype was recorded once. This sequence joins TRBV2 and TRBJ2-1; D is unclear. The CDR3 covers 15 residues. From germline, CDR1 is SNHLY and CDR2 FYNNEI. V was pared by 3 bases and J by 2 bases, with 11 bases between. CDR3 protein: CASSDERAAYNEQFF. CDR3 DNA: TGTGCCAGCAGTGACGAACGGGCCGCCTACAATGAGCAGTTCTTC.

V and J are TRBV7-3 and TRBJ1-3; TRBD1 might be the D (5 bases). Trimming pared 5 bases from V and 1 base from J, leaving 12 bases between. The length of the CDR3 is 15 residues. CDR1 SGHTA and CDR2 FQGTGA come from the germline V gene. The CDR3 coding sequence is TGTGCCAGCAGCACCGACAGCATTTCTGGAAACACCATATATTTT. Translation: CASSTDSISGNTIYF.

The rearrangement links TRBV10-3 to TRBJ1-5; D gene unclear. The germline V gene has CDR1 ENHRY and CDR2 SYGVKD. The CDR3 runs 13 residues. V lost 3 bases, J lost 1 base, and 4 bases lay in between. The CDR3 here is CAISEVSNQPQHF. The CDR3 DNA sequence: TGTGCCATCAGTGAAGTCAGCAATCAGCCCCAGCATTTT.

The chain is built from TRBV20-1 and TRBJ1-4; D uncertain. The germline V gene encodes CDR1 DFQATT and CDR2 SNEGSKA (reference sequence). This CDR3 comprises 13 residues. CDR3 DNA: TGCAGGGAGGAGAAAGGACCTAATGAAAAACTGTTTTTT. Translation gives CREEKGPNEKLFF.

This clonotype has a handful of counts. CDR3 in DNA: TGCGCCAGCAGCCAAGAATGGAGCTCCTATAATTCACCCCTCCACTTT. Residues: CASSQEWSSYNSPLHF. V usage is TRBV4-3 and J usage is TRBJ1-6; D gene unclear. The CDR3 is made up of 16 amino acids. V lost 0 bases and J lost 0, with 6 bases in between. The V gene's germline CDR1 is LGHNA and CDR2 YSLEER.

V is TRBV28 and J is TRBJ1-4, with no clear D. Germline V gene sequence: CDR1 MDHEN, CDR2 SYDVKM. This CDR3 comprises 15 residues. V lost 4 bases, J lost 10 bases, and 19 bases lay in between. The CDR3 protein is CASSSNVMRGGKLFF. The CDR3 DNA reads as TGTGCCAGCAGTTCCAACGTGATGCGCGGTGGAAAACTGTTTTTT.

The chain joins TRBV20-1 to TRBJ1-2, with D perhaps TRBD1 (6 bases). Between the trimmed V and J ends, which lost 6 bases and 4 bases, there was a span of 15 bases. Germline CDR1 DFQATT, CDR2 SNEGSKA (reference sequence). This CDR3 spans 13 amino acids. CDR3 in DNA: TGCAGTGCAAGAAAAGAAGGGGGCTATGGCTACACCTTC. It specifies CSARKEGGYGYTF.

This clonotype was counted only a few times. This chain connects TRBV5-1 to TRBJ1-1; the D gene is possibly TRBD1 (5 bases). Germline assignment: CDR1 SGHRS and CDR2 YFSETQ. This CDR3 has 13 residues. Deletions cut 4 bases from V and 4 bases from J, with 11 bases between. CDR3 in amino acids: CASSNGGGTEAFF. In DNA form, the CDR3 reads TGCGCCAGCAGCAACGGGGGGGGCACTGAAGCTTTCTTT. Using reference TRBV5-1 and TRBJ1-1 for the parts outside the CDR3, the full variable domain is KAGVTQTPRYLIKTRGQQVTLSCSPISGHRSVSWYQQTPGQGLQFLFEYFSETQRNKGNFPGRFSGRQFSNSRSEMNVSTLELGDSALYLCASSNGGGTEAFFGQGTRLTVV.